This entry lists 26 T cell receptor beta chains sequenced from one sample in a study of blood T cells in healthy people across ages. A second about 7 to 12 cycle PCR used barcoded and J-beta primers. From the 5' RACE reads, TCRdb called clonotypes with MiXCR, one entry per CDR3 protein. The table includes roughly 680,000 distinct CDR3 sequences, approximately 21% detected once. The sequenced sample was blood. These receptor sequences come from a man aged 65 to 85 in good health.

This rearrangement joins TRBV14 to TRBJ2-5, with 7 bases lining up with TRBD2. CDR1 and CDR2 from the germline V gene are SGHDN and FVKESK. The trim removed 0 bases at V and 5 bases at J, leaving 6 bases unmatched. The length of the CDR3 is 15 residues. DNA of the CDR3: TGTGCCAGCAGCCAAGACGTCGGGAGGTGGGAGACCCAGTACTTC. Translated: CASSQDVGRWETQYF. Variable domain in full (rest from reference TRBV14 and TRBJ2-5): EAGVTQFPSHSVIEKGQTVTLRCDPISGHDNLYWYRRVMGKEIKFLLHFVKESKQDESGMPNNRFLAERTGGTYSTLKVQPAELEDSGVYFCASSQDVGRWETQYFGPGTRLLVL.

On this clonotype: One end of the junction is discordant with germline, which a read error may explain. The V call is TRBV7-9, the J call TRBJ2-7; no firm D call. CDR3 size: 11 residues. Germline CDR1 is SEHNR and CDR2 is FQNEAQ (reference sequence). The CDR3 reads CASSDRPELYF. In nucleotides, the CDR3 is TGTGCCAGCAGCGATCGGCCAGAGCTGTACTTC.

The genes are TRBV7-9 and TRBJ2-1; D might be TRBD2 (5 bases). Germline CDR1 and CDR2: SEHNR and FQNEAQ (reference sequence). Deletions cut 3 bases from V and 5 bases from J, with 11 bases between. The CDR3 runs 14 residues. The CDR3 protein is CASSFLLEHNEQFF. The CDR3 nucleotides read TGTGCCAGCAGCTTTCTACTAGAGCACAATGAGCAGTTCTTC.

This clonotype was recorded at least ten times. This chain connects TRBV28 to TRBJ2-1; 7 bases line up with TRBD2. CDR3 length: 13 amino acids. J was trimmed by 4 bases and V by 7 bases; bases with no gene match: 4. Germline V gene lookup returns CDR1 MDHEN and CDR2 SYDVKM. The CDR3 here is CASIGGSYNEQFF. The CDR3 region has the DNA TGTGCCAGCATAGGCGGGAGTTACAATGAGCAGTTCTTC.

DNA for the CDR3: TGTGCCAGCAGTGGGTCCCTAGCGGGAGGAGATACGCAGTATTTT. Translation: CASSGSLAGGDTQYF. The V and J genes are TRBV2 and TRBJ2-3; 11 bases are shared with TRBD2. The length of the CDR3 is 15 residues. V lost 4 bases, J lost 5 bases, and 5 bases stayed unmatched. CDR1 and CDR2 (germline): SNHLY, FYNNEI.

The V and J genes are TRBV18 and TRBJ1-2; TRBD1 matches 7 bases. The germline V gene has CDR1 KGHSH and CDR2 LQKENI. CDR3 length: 15 amino acids. V shed 0 bases and J 2 bases; nucleotides not matched to a gene: 3. This CDR3 reads CASSPPNRGNYGYTF. The CDR3 nucleotides read TGTGCCAGCTCACCACCTAACAGGGGAAACTATGGCTACACCTTC.

J is TRBJ1-5 and V is TRBV20-1, with 8 bases lining up with TRBD1. The J segment lost 6 bases and the V segment lost 0 bases, leaving 4 bases of the junction unmatched. This CDR3 comprises 14 residues. Looked up from germline, CDR1 is DFQATT and CDR2 is SNEGSKA (reference sequence). CDR3 sequence: CSARDTGGGQPQHF. CDR3 sequence (DNA): TGCAGTGCTAGAGATACAGGGGGAGGTCAGCCCCAGCATTTT.

V and J are TRBV20-1 and TRBJ1-1; 8 positions match TRBD1. This CDR3 spans 14 amino acids. The V gene's germline CDR1 is DFQATT and CDR2 SNEGSKA (reference sequence). Losses at the gene ends were 3 bases for V and 2 bases for J; bases not matched to a gene: 5. CDR3 DNA sequence: TGCAGTGCTAGGCGGACAGGGCCAAACACTGAAGCTTTCTTT. This translates into CSARRTGPNTEAFF.

The chain has TRBV6-5 and TRBJ1-2; D is ambiguous. Trimming took 7 bases from V and 0 from J, leaving 12 bases between them. This CDR3 is 14 amino acids long. Germline assignment: CDR1 MNHEY and CDR2 SVGAGI. CDR3 in amino acids: CASNSGYTNYGYTF. CDR3 nucleotide sequence: TGTGCCAGCAATTCAGGCTACACTAACTATGGCTACACCTTC.

DNA for the CDR3: TGTGCCAGCAAAACAGGGACCCCAACTTACGAGCAGTACTTC. Its translation is CASKTGTPTYEQYF. The rearrangement links TRBV28 to TRBJ2-7; D is possibly TRBD1 (6 bases). The CDR3 is 14 amino acids. Trimming removed 7 bases at V and 4 bases at J, with 17 bases between. From germline, CDR1 is MDHEN and CDR2 SYDVKM.

This clonotype was recorded a few times. V and J are TRBV3-1 and TRBJ2-2; 8 bases match TRBD1. Germline assignment: CDR1 LGHDT and CDR2 YNNKEL (reference sequence). This CDR3 is built from 15 residues. V gave up 7 bases and J gave up 1 base; unmatched junction bases: 5. In DNA form, the CDR3 reads TGTGCCAGCACCCTGGGACAGGTGAACACCGGGGAGCTGTTTTTT. This encodes CASTLGQVNTGELFF.

This clonotype was counted only a few times. This chain links TRBV6-2 or TRBV6-3 with TRBJ2-7; a weak D match, TRBD1 (6 bases). The CDR3 has 15 residues. The V end lost 7 bases, the J end lost 3 bases, and 19 bases lay between the germline ends. CDR1 is MNHEY, CDR2 SVGEGT, per germline. The DNA of the CDR3 is TGTGCCAGCACCTACGTCCCGGGACAAAACTACGAGCAGTACTTC. Amino acid sequence: CASTYVPGQNYEQYF.

This clonotype has more than one count but fewer than ten. The CDR3 DNA follows: TGCAGTGCTAGAGACCCTTTCCAGGCGTCCTACAATGAGCAGTTCTTC. Residues: CSARDPFQASYNEQFF. This chain uses TRBV20-1 with TRBJ2-1, with D uncertain. Germline CDR1 DFQATT, CDR2 SNEGSKA (reference sequence). This CDR3 spans 16 amino acids. The germline V and J ends were trimmed by 0 bases and 1 base, with 13 bases remaining between them.

This clonotype was seen only a few times. The chain joins TRBV10-3 to TRBJ2-7; a possible D gene is TRBD2 (5 bases). Germline V gene sequence: CDR1 ENHRY, CDR2 SYGVKD. Trimming left V 3 bases short and J 7 bases short, with 16 bases between. The CDR3 consists of 14 residues. The CDR3, as DNA: TGTGCCATCAGTGAAAGCGAGAGGGCCTGGGAGCAGTACTTC. Protein: CAISESERAWEQYF.

This clonotype was recorded many times. This chain joins TRBV6-5 and TRBJ1-5; 7 nucleotides match TRBD1. J was trimmed by 1 base and V by 6 bases; bases with no gene match: 9. Looked up from germline, CDR1 is MNHEY and CDR2 is SVGAGI. CDR3 length equals 16 residues. For the CDR3, the DNA is TGTGCCAGCAGACCACAGGGGTCCCGAAGCAATCAGCCCCAGCATTTT. This codes for CASRPQGSRSNQPQHF.

In this sample, this clonotype turned up a few times. V gene TRBV28 combines with J gene TRBJ2-2, with D uncertain. This CDR3 spans 14 amino acids. Trimming shortened V by 5 bases and J by 3 bases, and 10 bases separated the two germline ends. Per germline, CDR1 MDHEN and CDR2 SYDVKM. CDR3 residues: CASSPSGHTGELFF. CDR3 in DNA: TGTGCCAGCAGTCCCTCAGGACACACCGGGGAGCTGTTTTTT.

This clonotype was counted a few times. The J gene is TRBJ1-1, the V gene TRBV5-1; D is perhaps TRBD1 (6 bases). Trimming left V 4 bases short and J 4 bases short, with 14 bases between. Germline V gene sequence: CDR1 SGHRS, CDR2 YFSETQ. This CDR3 spans 14 amino acids. CDR3 sequence reads: CASSTKQGGTEAFF. CDR3 bases: TGCGCCAGCAGCACCAAACAGGGTGGCACTGAAGCTTTCTTT.

The CDR3, as DNA: TGTGCCAGCAGCCCCAGACAGCGAAGCTCCTACGAGCAGTACTTC. Protein: CASSPRQRSSYEQYF. The rearrangement joins TRBV12-3 or TRBV12-4 to TRBJ2-7; maybe TRBD1 (5 bases). This CDR3 comprises 15 residues. Trimming stripped 6 bases from V and 0 bases from J, with 15 bases between.

V and J are TRBV14 and TRBJ1-3; D might be TRBD1 (6 bases). V dropped 7 bases and J dropped 3 bases, with 13 bases sitting between them. The CDR3 contains 14 residues. Looked up from germline, CDR1 is SGHDN and CDR2 is FVKESK. The chain's CDR3 is CASTPTGFGNTIYF. CDR3 DNA: TGTGCCAGCACCCCGACAGGTTTTGGAAACACCATATATTTT. Full variable domain (missing parts from reference TRBV14 and TRBJ1-3): EAGVTQFPSHSVIEKGQTVTLRCDPISGHDNLYWYRRVMGKEIKFLLHFVKESKQDESGMPNNRFLAERTGGTYSTLKVQPAELEDSGVYFCASTPTGFGNTIYFGEGSWLTVV.

This clonotype was detected ten times or more. The J gene is TRBJ2-7, the V gene TRBV6-6; 7 bases line up with TRBD1. V was clipped by 6 bases and J by 7 bases; unmatched bases: 12. The germline gives CDR1 MNHNY, CDR2 SVGAGI (reference sequence). The CDR3 is 14 residues long. The CDR3 nucleotides read TGTGCCAGCAGGGAGGCAACAGGGGTAGGGGAGCAGTACTTC. The encoded protein is CASREATGVGEQYF.

This clonotype was detected a few times. Written as DNA, the CDR3 is TGTGCCAGCAGTGATGGCAGGACCTCGGGGAAAGAGACCCAGTACTTC. This sequence encodes CASSDGRTSGKETQYF. The chain links TRBV25-1 to TRBJ2-5, with D perhaps TRBD2 (5 bases). Germline CDR1 and CDR2: MGHDK and SYGVNS. V dropped 3 bases and J dropped 3 bases, with 17 bases sitting between them. CDR3 length: 16 residues.

V and J are TRBV29-1 and TRBJ1-1; TRBD1 agrees at 10 bases. In germline, CDR1 is SQVTM, CDR2 ANQGSEA. This CDR3 spans 12 amino acids. Losses at the gene ends were 8 bases for V and 4 bases for J; bases not matched to a gene: 4. Here the CDR3 reads CSSWDRGTEAFF. CDR3 DNA: TGCAGCTCCTGGGACAGGGGCACTGAAGCTTTCTTT.

The chain is built from TRBV29-1 and TRBJ2-7, with D hard to call. Germline CDR1 is SQVTM and CDR2 is ANQGSEA. CDR3 size: 12 residues. Trimming cost V 4 bases and J 4 bases, with 11 bases left between them. CDR3 bases: TGCAGCGTTGGTGGGTATAGTTACGAGCAGTACTTC. This encodes CSVGGYSYEQYF.

The sample holds a few counts of this clonotype. The chain carries TRBV12-3 or TRBV12-4 and TRBJ2-7; 12 positions agree with TRBD2. This CDR3 spans 15 amino acids. V gave up 5 bases and J gave up 5 bases; unmatched junction bases: 7. The CDR3 protein is CASSHPTSGSDEQYF. The DNA of the CDR3 is TGTGCCAGCAGTCACCCGACTAGCGGGAGTGACGAGCAGTACTTC.

V usage is TRBV27 and J usage is TRBJ1-4, with 10 positions matching TRBD1. V trimming: 5 bases; J trimming: 6 bases; junction bases outside the gene matches: 6. The CDR3 extends over 15 amino acids. Germline assignment: CDR1 MNHEY and CDR2 SMNVEV (reference sequence). CDR3 amino acids: CASSQDRGLYEKLFF. As DNA, the CDR3 is TGTGCCAGCAGTCAAGACAGGGGGCTGTATGAAAAACTGTTTTTT. The whole variable domain, filled in from reference TRBV27 and TRBJ1-4, reads EAQVTQNPRYLITVTGKKLTVTCSQNMNHEYMSWYRQDPGLGLRQIYYSMNVEVTDKGDVPEGYKVSRKEKRNFPLILESPSPNQTSLYFCASSQDRGLYEKLFFGSGTQLSVL.

The chain couples TRBV10-3 to TRBJ2-5, with TRBD2 identical over 13 bases. The length of the CDR3 is 14 residues. Germline values: CDR1 ENHRY, CDR2 SYGVKD. Trimming cost V 9 bases and J 5 bases; bases outside gene matches: 6. The CDR3 sequence is CAIRTSGSGETQYF. In nucleotides, the CDR3 is TGTGCCATAAGGACTAGCGGGAGCGGGGAGACCCAGTACTTC.